This TCR beta chain was profiled in a study of human T cells and chemical hapten exposure. Study overall: Affected patients, primarily female, had alopecia areata, totalis or universalis.

The germline V and J ends were trimmed by 5 bases and 6 bases, with 23 bases remaining between them. The length of the CDR3 is 17 residues. From germline, CDR1 is SEHNR and CDR2 FQNEAQ (reference sequence). The study used a library that attached unique molecular identifiers to individual cDNA molecules. TCRdb re-analysed the RACE reads in MiXCR, keeping a single row per CDR3 protein. The repertoire consists of about 350,000 distinct CDR3 sequences, with approximately 5.8% occurring once and the leading ten covering more than 8%. This clonotype occurred many times. Its antigen remains unidentified. Specified time point: pre-sensitization, week 0. As to treatment: therapeutic diphenylcyclopropenone sensitization with weekly scalp DPC. Study findings and constraints: Patch test score was positively correlated with the counts of PT1 expanded TCRs. It was expanded TCRs that formed significantly more large CDR3 similarity clusters than controls did.

This sample comprised whole blood, obtained in connection with sensitization to the hapten diphenylcyclopropenone (DPC). The V and J genes are TRBV7-9 and TRBJ2-1; D remains unclear. This receptor was identified in a woman aged 18-29 years with alopecia areata. Some clones in this sample may be carry-over from other donors' samples. CDR3 region: CASSLPLAMRPSNEQFF. CDR3 bases: TGTGCCAGCAGCCTTCCCCTCGCAATGAGGCCCAGCAATGAGCAGTTCTTC.